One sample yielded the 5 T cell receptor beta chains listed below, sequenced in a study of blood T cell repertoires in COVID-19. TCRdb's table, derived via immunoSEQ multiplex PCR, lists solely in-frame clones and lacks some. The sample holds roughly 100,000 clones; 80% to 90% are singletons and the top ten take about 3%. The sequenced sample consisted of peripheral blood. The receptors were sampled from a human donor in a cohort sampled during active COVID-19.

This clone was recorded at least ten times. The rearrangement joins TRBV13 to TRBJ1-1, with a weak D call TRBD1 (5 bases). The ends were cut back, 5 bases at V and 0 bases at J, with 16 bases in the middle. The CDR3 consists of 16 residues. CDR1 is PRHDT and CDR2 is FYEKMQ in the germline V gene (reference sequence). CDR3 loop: CASSRVSGGLNTEAFF. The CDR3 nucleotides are TGTGCCAGCAGCAGGGTCTCGGGGGGTCTGAACACTGAAGCTTTCTTT.

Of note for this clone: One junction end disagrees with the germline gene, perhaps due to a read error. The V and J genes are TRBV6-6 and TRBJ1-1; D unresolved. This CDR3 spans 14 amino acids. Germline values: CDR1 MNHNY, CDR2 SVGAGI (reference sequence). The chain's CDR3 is CASSFLVVNAEAFF. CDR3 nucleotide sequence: TGTGCCAGCAGTTTCTTGGTAGTGAACGCTGAAGCTTTCTTT.

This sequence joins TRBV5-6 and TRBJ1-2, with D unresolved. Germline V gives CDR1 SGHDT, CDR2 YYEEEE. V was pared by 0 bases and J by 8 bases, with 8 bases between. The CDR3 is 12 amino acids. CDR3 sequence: CASSLGVRGYTF. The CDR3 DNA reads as TGTGCCAGCAGCTTGGGAGTGCGGGGCTACACCTTC.

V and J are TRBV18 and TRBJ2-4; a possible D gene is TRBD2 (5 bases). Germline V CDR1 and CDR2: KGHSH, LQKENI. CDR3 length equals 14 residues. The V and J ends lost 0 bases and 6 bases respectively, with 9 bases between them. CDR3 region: CASSPPGSRNIQYF. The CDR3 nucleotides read TGTGCCAGCTCACCACCAGGGAGTAGAAACATTCAGTACTTC.

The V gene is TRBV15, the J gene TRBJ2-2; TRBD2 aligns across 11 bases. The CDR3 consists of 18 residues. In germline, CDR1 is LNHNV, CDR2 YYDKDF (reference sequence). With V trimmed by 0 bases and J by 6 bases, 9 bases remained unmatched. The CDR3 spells CATSRDVSSGRRSGELFF. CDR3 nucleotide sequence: TGTGCCACCAGCAGAGATGTTTCTAGCGGGAGGAGGTCCGGGGAGCTGTTTTTT.